This TCR beta chain appears in the sequencing data of a study of blood T cell repertoires in COVID-19. At the level of the study: The United States, Italy and Spain provided the acute and convalescent COVID-19 samples.

Per the original methods: Estimation of nucleated cell counts was performed using reference gene primer amplification. TCRdb's copy holds only in-frame clones and misses some; the assay was immunoSEQ multiplex PCR. V, J and clone size are taken as reported in that table, and D and trimming were inferred from the DNA itself. This table has around 310,000 clones, 90% appearing once. In Seattle, patients joined the study during active infection and were tracked longitudinally. The CDR3 consists of 14 residues. The germline CDR1 and CDR2 sequences are MRHNA and SNTAGT. With 5 bases removed from V and 5 bases from J, the gap between germline ends came to 15 bases.

V is TRBV6-4 and J is TRBJ1-2; D is possibly TRBD1 (6 bases). The sequenced material came from peripheral blood. This TCR was sampled from a woman aged 30 to 39 with COVID-19, enrolled during active disease. The CDR3 is CASSRQVPWYGYTF. Here the CDR3 DNA reads TGTGCCAGCAGTCGACAGGTGCCGTGGTATGGCTACACCTTC.